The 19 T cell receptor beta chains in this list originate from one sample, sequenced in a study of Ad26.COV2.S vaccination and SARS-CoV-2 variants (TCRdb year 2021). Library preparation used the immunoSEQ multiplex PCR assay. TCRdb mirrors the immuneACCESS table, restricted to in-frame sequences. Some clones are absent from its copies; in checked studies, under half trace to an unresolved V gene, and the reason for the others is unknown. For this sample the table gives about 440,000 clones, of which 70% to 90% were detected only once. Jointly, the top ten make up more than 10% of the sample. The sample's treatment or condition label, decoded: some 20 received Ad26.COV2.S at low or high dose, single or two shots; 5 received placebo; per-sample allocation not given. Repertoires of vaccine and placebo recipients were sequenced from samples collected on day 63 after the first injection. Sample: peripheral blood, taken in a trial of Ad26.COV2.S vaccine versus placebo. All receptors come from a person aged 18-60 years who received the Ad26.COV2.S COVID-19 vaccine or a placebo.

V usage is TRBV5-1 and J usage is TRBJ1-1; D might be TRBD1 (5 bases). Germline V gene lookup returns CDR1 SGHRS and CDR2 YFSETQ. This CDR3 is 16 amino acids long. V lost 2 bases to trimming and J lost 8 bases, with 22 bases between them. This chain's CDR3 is CASSFVRQGISSEAFF. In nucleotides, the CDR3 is TGCGCCAGCAGCTTCGTCCGTCAGGGAATTTCTTCAGAAGCTTTCTTT.

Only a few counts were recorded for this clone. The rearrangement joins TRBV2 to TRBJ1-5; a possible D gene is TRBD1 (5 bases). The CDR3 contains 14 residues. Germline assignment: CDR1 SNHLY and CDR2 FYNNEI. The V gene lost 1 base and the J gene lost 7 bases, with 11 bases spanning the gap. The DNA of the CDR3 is TGTGCCAGCAGTGAAGGGCAGGGCCTCCAGCCCCAGCATTTT. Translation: CASSEGQGLQPQHF.

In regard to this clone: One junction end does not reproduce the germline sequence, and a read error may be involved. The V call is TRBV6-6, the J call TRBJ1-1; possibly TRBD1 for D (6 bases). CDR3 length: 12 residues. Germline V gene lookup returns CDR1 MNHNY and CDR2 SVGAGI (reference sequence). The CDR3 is CASSRTGPEAFF. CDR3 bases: TGTGCCAGCAGTCGAACAGGGCCTGAGGCTTTCTTT.

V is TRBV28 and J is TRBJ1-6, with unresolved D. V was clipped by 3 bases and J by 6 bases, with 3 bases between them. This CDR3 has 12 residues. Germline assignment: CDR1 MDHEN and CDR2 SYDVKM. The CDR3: CASSFANSPLHF. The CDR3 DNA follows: TGTGCCAGCAGTTTTGCTAATTCACCCCTCCACTTT.

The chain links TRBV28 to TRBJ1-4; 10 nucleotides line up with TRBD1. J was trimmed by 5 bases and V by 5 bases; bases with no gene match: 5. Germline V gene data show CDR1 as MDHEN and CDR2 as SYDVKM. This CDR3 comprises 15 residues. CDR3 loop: CASSLGQGGNEKLFF. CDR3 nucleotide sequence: TGTGCCAGCAGTCTCGGACAGGGGGGGAATGAAAAACTGTTTTTT.

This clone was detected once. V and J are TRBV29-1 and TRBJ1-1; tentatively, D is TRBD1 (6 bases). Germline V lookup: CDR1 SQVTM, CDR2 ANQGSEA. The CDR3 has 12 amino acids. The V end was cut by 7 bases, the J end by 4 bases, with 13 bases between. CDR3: CSAAVGGTEAFF. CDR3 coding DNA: TGCAGCGCCGCGGTAGGGGGCACTGAAGCTTTCTTT.

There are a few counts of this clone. Here the CDR3 reads CASSFGPSYGYTF. The CDR3 nucleotides read TGCGCCAGCAGCTTCGGACCGAGCTATGGCTACACCTTC. The J gene is TRBJ1-2, the V gene TRBV5-1, with D hard to call. This CDR3 is built from 13 residues. Trimming shortened V by 2 bases and J by 4 bases, and 9 bases separated the two germline ends. In germline, CDR1 is SGHRS, CDR2 YFSETQ.

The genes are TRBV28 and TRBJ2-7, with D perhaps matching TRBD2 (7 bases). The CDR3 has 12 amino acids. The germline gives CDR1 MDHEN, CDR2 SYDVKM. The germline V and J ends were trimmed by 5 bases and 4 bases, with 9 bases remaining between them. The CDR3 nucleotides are TGTGCCAGCAGTCGGGGGGCTTACGAGCAGTACTTC. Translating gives CASSRGAYEQYF.

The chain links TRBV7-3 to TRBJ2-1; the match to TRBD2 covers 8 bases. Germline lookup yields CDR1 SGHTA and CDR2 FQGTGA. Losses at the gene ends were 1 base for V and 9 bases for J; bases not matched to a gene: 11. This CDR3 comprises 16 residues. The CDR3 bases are TGTGCCAGCAGCTTAAGGGCAGCGGGGGCCGGGGTTGAGCAGTTCTTC. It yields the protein CASSLRAAGAGVEQFF. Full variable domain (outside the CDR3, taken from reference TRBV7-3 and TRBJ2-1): GAGVSQTPSNKVTEKGKYVELRCDPISGHTALYWYRQSLGQGPEFLIYFQGTGAADDSGLPNDRFFAVRPEGSVSTLKIQRTERGDSAVYLCASSLRAAGAGVEQFFGPGTRLTVL.

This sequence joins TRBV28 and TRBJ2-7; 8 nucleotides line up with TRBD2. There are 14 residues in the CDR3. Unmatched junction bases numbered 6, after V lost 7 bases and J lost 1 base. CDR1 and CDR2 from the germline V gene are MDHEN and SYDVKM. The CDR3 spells CASNFGTRSYEQYF. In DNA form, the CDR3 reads TGTGCCAGCAACTTTGGGACTAGATCCTACGAGCAGTACTTC.

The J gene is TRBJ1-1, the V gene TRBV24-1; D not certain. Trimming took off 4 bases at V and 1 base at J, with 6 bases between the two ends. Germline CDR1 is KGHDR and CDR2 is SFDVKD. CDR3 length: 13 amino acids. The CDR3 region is CATSERPNTEAFF. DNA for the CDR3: TGTGCCACCAGTGAGAGACCGAACACTGAAGCTTTCTTT.

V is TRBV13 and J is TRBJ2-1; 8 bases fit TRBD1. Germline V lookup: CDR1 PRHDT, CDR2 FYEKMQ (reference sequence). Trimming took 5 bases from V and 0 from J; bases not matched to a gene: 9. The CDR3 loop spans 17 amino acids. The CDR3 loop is CASSTSGTGLSYNEQFF. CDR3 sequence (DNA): TGTGCCAGCAGCACGTCCGGGACAGGACTCTCCTACAATGAGCAGTTCTTC.

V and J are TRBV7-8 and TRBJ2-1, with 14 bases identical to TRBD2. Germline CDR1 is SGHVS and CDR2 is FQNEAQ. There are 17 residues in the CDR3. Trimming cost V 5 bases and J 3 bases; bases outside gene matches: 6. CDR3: CASSVRTSGRYYNEQFF. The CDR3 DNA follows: TGTGCCAGCAGCGTACGGACTAGCGGGAGGTACTACAATGAGCAGTTCTTC. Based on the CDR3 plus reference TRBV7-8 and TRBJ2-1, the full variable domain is GAGVSQSPRYKVAKRGQDVALRCDPISGHVSLFWYQQALGQGPEFLTYFQNEAQLDKSGLPSDRFFAERPEGSVSTLKIQRTQQEDSAVYLCASSVRTSGRYYNEQFFGPGTRLTVL.

This CDR3 reads CASSPLSDRGSYEQYF. The CDR3 nucleotides are TGTGCCAGCAGCCCCCTATCGGACAGGGGGTCCTACGAGCAGTACTTC. The gene calls are TRBV7-9 and TRBJ2-7; 10 bases are a match to TRBD1. J lost 1 base, V lost 5 bases, and 8 bases had no gene match. This CDR3 has 16 residues. The V gene's germline CDR1 is SEHNR and CDR2 FQNEAQ (reference sequence).

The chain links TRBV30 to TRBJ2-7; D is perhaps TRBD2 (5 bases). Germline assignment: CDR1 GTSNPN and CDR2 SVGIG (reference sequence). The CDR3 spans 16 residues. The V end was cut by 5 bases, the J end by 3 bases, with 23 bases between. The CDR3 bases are TGTGCCTGGGGAGCCTTCGGGGTCTCATCCGACTACGAGCAGTACTTC. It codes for CAWGAFGVSSDYEQYF. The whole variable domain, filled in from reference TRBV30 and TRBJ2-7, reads SQTIHQWPATLVQPVGSPLSLECTVEGTSNPNLYWYRQAAGRGLQLLFYSVGIGQISSEVPQNLSASRPQDRQFILSSKKLLLSDSGFYLCAWGAFGVSSDYEQYFGPGTRLTVT.

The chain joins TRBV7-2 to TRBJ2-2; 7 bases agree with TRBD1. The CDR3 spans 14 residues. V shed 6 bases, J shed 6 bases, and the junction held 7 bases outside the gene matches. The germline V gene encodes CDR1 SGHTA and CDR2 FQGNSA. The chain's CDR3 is CASRPDRVPGELFF. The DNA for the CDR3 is TGTGCCAGCAGACCAGACAGGGTGCCCGGGGAGCTGTTTTTT.

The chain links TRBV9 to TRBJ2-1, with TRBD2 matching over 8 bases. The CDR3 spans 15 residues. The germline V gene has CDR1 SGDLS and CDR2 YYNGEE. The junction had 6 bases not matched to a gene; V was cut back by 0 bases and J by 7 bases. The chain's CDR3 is CASSVVSGTENEQFF. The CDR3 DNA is TGTGCCAGCAGCGTAGTTAGCGGGACGGAAAATGAGCAGTTCTTC.

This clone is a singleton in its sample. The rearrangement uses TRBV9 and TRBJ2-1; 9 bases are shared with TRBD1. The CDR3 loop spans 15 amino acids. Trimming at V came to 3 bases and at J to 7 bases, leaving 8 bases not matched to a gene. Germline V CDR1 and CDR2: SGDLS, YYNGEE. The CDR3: CASSAQTGGRNEQFF. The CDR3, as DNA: TGTGCCAGCAGCGCTCAGACAGGGGGGAGGAATGAGCAGTTCTTC.

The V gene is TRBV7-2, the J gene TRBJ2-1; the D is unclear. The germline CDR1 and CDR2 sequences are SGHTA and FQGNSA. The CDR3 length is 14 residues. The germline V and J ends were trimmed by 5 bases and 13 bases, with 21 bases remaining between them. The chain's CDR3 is CASSIIVLVGPQFF. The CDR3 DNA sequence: TGTGCCAGCAGCATAATCGTCCTGGTGGGCCCCCAGTTCTTC.